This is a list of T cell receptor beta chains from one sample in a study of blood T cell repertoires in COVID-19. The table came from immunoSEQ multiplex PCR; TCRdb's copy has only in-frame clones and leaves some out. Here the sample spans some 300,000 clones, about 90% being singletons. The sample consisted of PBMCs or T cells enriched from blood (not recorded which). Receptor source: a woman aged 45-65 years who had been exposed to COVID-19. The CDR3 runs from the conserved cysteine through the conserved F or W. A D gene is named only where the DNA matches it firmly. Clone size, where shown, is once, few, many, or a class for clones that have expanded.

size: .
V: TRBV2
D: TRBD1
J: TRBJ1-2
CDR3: CASSGPGTGIYGYTF
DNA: TGTGCCAGCAGTGGTCCCGGGACAGGGATCTATGGCTACACCTTC

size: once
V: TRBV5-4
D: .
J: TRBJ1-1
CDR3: CASSLGPGQKNTEAFF
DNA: TGTGCCAGCAGCTTGGGGCCTGGGCAGAAGAACACTGAAGCTTTCTTT

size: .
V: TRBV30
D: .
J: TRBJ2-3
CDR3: CAWSNGQLYF
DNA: TGTGCCTGGAGTAATGGACAGTTGTATTTT

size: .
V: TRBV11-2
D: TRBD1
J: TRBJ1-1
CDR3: CASSLVSGGAGTEAFF
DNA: TGTGCCAGCAGCTTAGTTTCAGGGGGCGCCGGCACTGAAGCTTTCTTT

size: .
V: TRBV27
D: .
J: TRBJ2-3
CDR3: CASSLGGPPADTQYF
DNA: TGTGCCAGCAGTTTGGGGGGGCCCCCCGCAGATACGCAGTATTTT

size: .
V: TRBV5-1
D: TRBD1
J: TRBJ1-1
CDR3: CASSTRQGDTEAFF
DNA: TGCGCCAGCAGCACCAGACAGGGGGACACTGAAGCTTTCTTT

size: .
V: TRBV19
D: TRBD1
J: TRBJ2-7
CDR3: CASSSRDRGFDEQYF
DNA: TGTGCCAGTAGTTCCCGGGACAGGGGGTTTGACGAGCAGTACTTC

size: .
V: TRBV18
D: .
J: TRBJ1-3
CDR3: CASSPPTEPGNTIYF
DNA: TGTGCCAGCTCACCTCCTACCGAGCCTGGAAACACCATATATTTT

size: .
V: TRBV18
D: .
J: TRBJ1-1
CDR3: CASSPRSPDTNTEAFF
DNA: TGTGCCAGCTCACCACGGAGCCCGGACACAAACACTGAAGCTTTCTTT

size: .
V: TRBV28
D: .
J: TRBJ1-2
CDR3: CATISTNVSGYTF
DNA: TGTGCCACAATATCAACTAACGTCTCTGGCTACACCTTC

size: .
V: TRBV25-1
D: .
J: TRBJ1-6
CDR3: CASSENTSGVSPLHF
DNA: TGTGCCAGCAGTGAAAACACCTCGGGGGTTTCACCCCTCCACTTT

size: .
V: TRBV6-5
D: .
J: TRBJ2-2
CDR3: CASSQLTANTGELFF
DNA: TGTGCCAGCAGCCAATTGACAGCGAACACCGGGGAGCTGTTTTTT

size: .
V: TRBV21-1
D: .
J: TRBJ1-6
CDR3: CASSKDRQTDPSYNSPLHF
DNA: TGTGCCAGCAGCAAAGACAGGCAGACAGACCCGTCCTATAATTCACCCCTCCACTTT

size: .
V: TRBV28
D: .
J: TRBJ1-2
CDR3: CASSNRAYGYTF
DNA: TGTGCCAGCAGTAACAGAGCCTATGGCTACACCTTC

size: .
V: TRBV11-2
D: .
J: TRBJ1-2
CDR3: CASSWTGSSNYGYTF
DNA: TGTGCCAGCAGCTGGACGGGAAGTTCTAACTATGGCTACACCTTC

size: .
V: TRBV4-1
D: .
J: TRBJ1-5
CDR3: CASSQDGGFGNQPQHF
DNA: TGCGCCAGCAGCCAAGATGGGGGGTTTGGCAATCAGCCCCAGCATTTT

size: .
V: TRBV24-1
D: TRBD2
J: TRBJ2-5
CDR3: CATSDLRRGTQETQYF
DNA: TGTGCCACCAGTGATTTAAGGCGGGGGACCCAAGAGACCCAGTACTTC

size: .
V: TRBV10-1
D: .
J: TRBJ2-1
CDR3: CASKQSEQFF
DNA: TGCGCCAGCAAACAGTCGGAGCAGTTCTTC

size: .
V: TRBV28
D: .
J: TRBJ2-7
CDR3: CASRETGPLFEQYF
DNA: TGTGCCAGCAGAGAGACAGGACCGCTTTTTGAGCAGTACTTC

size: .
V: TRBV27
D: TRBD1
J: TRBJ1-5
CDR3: CASSLGGQGFQPQHF
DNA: TGTGCCAGCAGTTTAGGGGGACAGGGGTTTCAGCCCCAGCATTTT

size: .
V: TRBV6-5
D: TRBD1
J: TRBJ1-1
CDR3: CASSSTGGSGYTEAFF
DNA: TGTGCCAGCAGTTCGACAGGGGGATCAGGGTACACTGAAGCTTTCTTT

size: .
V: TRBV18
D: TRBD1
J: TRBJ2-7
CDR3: CASSPLATGGSPYEQYF
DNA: TGTGCCAGCTCACCACTGGCGACAGGGGGCTCGCCCTACGAGCAGTACTTC

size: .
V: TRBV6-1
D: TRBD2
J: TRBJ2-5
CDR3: CASSETKRGQETQYF
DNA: TGTGCCAGCAGTGAAACAAAGCGGGGGCAAGAGACCCAGTACTTC

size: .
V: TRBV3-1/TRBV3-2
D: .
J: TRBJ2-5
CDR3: CASSDHRVPETQYF
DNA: TGTGCCAGCAGCGATCACAGGGTTCCAGAGACCCAGTACTTC

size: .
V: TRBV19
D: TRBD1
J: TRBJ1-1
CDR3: CASSIRGWGTDTEAFF
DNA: TGTGCCAGTAGTATAAGGGGGTGGGGGACAGACACTGAAGCTTTCTTT

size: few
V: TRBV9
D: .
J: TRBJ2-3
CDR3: CASSVALGGIRTDTQYF
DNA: TGTGCCAGCAGCGTAGCTCTCGGCGGGATTCGCACAGATACGCAGTATTTT

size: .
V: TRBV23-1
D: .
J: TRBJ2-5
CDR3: CASTRGLQARPGEETQYF
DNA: TGCGCCAGCACCCGGGGACTGCAGGCCCGCCCGGGAGAGGAGACCCAGTACTTC

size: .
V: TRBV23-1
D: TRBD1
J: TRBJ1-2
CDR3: CASSHGQGLNYGYTF
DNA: TGCGCCAGCAGTCACGGACAGGGTTTGAACTATGGCTACACCTTC

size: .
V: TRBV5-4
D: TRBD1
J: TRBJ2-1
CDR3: CASSKTGGSDEQFF
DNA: TGTGCCAGCAGCAAAACAGGGGGGTCTGACGAGCAGTTCTTC

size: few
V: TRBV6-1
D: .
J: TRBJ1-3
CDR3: CASSEGIYSGNTIYF
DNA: TGTGCCAGCAGTGAAGGCATCTACTCTGGAAACACCATATATTTT

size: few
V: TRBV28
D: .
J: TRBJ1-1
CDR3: CASSSGAITSLTEAFF
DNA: TGTGCCAGCAGTTCTGGGGCCATAACCTCACTGACTGAAGCTTTCTTT

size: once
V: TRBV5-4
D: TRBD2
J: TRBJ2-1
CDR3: CASSLGGLAGGSGEQFF
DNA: TGTGCCAGCAGCTTGGGCGGACTAGCGGGGGGTTCAGGTGAGCAGTTCTTC

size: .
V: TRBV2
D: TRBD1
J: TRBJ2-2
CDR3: CASSGDRGIRSSGELFF
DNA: TGTGCCAGCAGTGGGGACAGGGGGATTAGGTCGTCCGGGGAGCTGTTTTTT

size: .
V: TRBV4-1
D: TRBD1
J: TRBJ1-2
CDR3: CASSLAELEGANGYTF
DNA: TGCGCCAGCAGCCTAGCGGAATTAGAGGGGGCGAATGGCTACACCTTC

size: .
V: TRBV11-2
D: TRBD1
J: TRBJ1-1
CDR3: CASSRGPGGTEAFF
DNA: TGTGCCAGCAGCCGGGGGCCAGGGGGAACTGAAGCTTTCTTT

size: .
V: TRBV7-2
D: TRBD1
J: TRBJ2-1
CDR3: CASSFADRGNEQFF
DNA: TGTGCCAGCAGCTTCGCCGACAGGGGCAATGAGCAGTTCTTC

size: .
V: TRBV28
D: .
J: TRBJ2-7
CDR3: CASSPRLGSYEQYF
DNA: TGTGCCAGCAGTCCACGTCTAGGAAGTTACGAGCAGTACTTC

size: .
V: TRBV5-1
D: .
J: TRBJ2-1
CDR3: CASRHANNEQFF
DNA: TGCGCCAGCAGACACGCCAACAATGAGCAGTTCTTC